This T cell receptor beta chain appears in the sequencing data of a study of STAT5B mutations in CD4+ large granular lymphocyte leukemia. About the study: Among healthy controls, a particular HLA allele went with more CDR3 'QG' motifs.

Study outcomes and limitations: Main leukemic clonotypes were patient-specific, but roughly 26% appeared at low frequency elsewhere. Without HLA matching, higher CD4+ than CD8+ T-LGLL clonality could reflect small sample size.

With respect to this clone: Its antigen is currently unknown.

Original data processing: Lowest detectable productive clonotype frequency was 2.59 x 10-5. Repertoires were generated with immunoSEQ multiplex PCR, while TCRdb's copy carries only in-frame clones and drops some. The V and J calls and clone size come from that table; D and trimming were worked out from the DNA. The sample includes approximately 30,000 clones, roughly three quarters of them seen just once. The V end was cut by 6 bases, the J end by 0 bases, with 12 bases between. The germline V gene encodes CDR1 MNHNY and CDR2 SVGAGI (reference sequence). The CDR3 has 15 amino acids. The specimen sequenced was CD4+ T cells from blood buffy coats. The sequence was obtained from a human donor in good health. The rearrangement joins TRBV6-6 to TRBJ1-5; possible D gene TRBD1, 6 bases. The CDR3: CASRRTENSNQPQHF. The CDR3 DNA reads as TGTGCCAGCAGACGGACAGAAAATAGCAATCAGCCCCAGCATTTT.